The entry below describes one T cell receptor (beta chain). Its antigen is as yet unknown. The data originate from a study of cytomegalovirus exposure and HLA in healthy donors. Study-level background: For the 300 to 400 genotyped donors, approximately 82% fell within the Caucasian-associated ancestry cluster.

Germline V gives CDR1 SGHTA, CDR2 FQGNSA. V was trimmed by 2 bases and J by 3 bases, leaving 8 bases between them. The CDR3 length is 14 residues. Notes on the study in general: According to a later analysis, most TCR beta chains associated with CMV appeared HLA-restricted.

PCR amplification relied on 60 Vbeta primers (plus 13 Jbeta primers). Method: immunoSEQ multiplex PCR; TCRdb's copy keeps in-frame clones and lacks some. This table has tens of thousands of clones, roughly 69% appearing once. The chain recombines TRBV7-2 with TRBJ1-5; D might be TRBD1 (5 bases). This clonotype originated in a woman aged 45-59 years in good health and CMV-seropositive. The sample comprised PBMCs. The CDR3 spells CASSLKGINQPQHF. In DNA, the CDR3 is TGTGCCAGCAGCTTAAAGGGGATCAATCAGCCCCAGCATTTT. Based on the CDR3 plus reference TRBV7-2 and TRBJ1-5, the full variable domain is GAGVSQSPSNKVTEKGKDVELRCDPISGHTALYWYRQSLGQGLEFLIYFQGNSAPDKSGLPSDRFSAERTGGSVSTLTIQRTQQEDSAVYLCASSLKGINQPQHFGDGTRLSIL.